These 8 T cell receptor beta chains originate from one sample sequenced in a study of blood T cell repertoires in COVID-19 (dated by TCRdb to between 2020 and 2021). Library preparation used the immunoSEQ multiplex PCR assay. TCRdb took over this immuneACCESS table, retaining in-frame rearrangements with V and J assigned. Such tables are incomplete; in checked studies, under half of the missing clones stem from an unresolved V gene, and the remainder is unexplained. The sample table records about 280,000 clones; approximately 85% of these occur just once. 5% to 6.5% of the sample rests with the top ten. The material sequenced was peripheral blood. The receptors were sampled from a man in his fifties or sixties with active or convalescent COVID-19.

V is TRBV19 and J is TRBJ2-3; 10 nucleotides line up with TRBD2. Germline CDR1 is LNHDA and CDR2 is SQIVND (reference sequence). The CDR3 has 15 amino acids. Losses at the gene ends were 5 bases for V and 4 bases for J; bases not matched to a gene: 6. This CDR3 is CASSFSSGRPDTQYF. The CDR3 nucleotides read TGTGCCAGTAGTTTCTCTAGCGGGAGACCAGATACGCAGTATTTT.

The chain couples TRBV6-5 to TRBJ2-5; the match to TRBD1 covers 7 bases. This CDR3 comprises 13 residues. The junction had 7 bases not matched to a gene; V was cut back by 7 bases and J by 5 bases. Germline CDR1 and CDR2: MNHEY and SVGAGI. In nucleotides, the CDR3 is TGTGCCAGCATAAGGGGGCTATATGAGACCCAGTACTTC. As protein: CASIRGLYETQYF.

The chain links TRBV12-3 or TRBV12-4 to TRBJ2-7, with D maybe TRBD1 (6 bases). This CDR3 spans 13 amino acids. Trimming took 5 bases from V and 3 from J, leaving 11 bases between them. In nucleotides, the CDR3 is TGTGCCAGCAGTACGGGACACTTCTACGAGCAGTACTTC. Translation: CASSTGHFYEQYF.

The chain uses TRBV28 and TRBJ2-1; 8 bases match TRBD1. V was pared by 6 bases and J by 12 bases, with 16 bases of the junction left unmatched. The germline V gene encodes CDR1 MDHEN and CDR2 SYDVKM. The CDR3 spans 15 residues. This chain's CDR3 is CASSYQDRDLQGQFF. In DNA form, the CDR3 reads TGTGCCAGCAGCTATCAGGACAGGGATCTACAAGGGCAGTTCTTC.

V is TRBV27 and J is TRBJ1-1; D not resolved. Per germline, CDR1 MNHEY and CDR2 SMNVEV (reference sequence). Trimming stripped 4 bases from V and 10 bases from J, with 13 bases between. This CDR3 has 12 amino acids. As DNA, the CDR3 is TGTGCCAGCAGTTATGACCGGCGGGTAGCTTTCTTT. Protein sequence: CASSYDRRVAFF.

Here the CDR3 reads CASSQTRNTEAFF. The CDR3 region has the DNA TGCGCCAGCAGCCAAACACGAAACACTGAAGCTTTCTTT. V usage is TRBV4-3 and J usage is TRBJ1-1, with D unclear. The CDR3 length is 13 residues. Germline CDR1 LGHNA, CDR2 YSLEER. Trimming removed 2 bases from V and 2 bases from J, with 6 bases in between.

This chain joins TRBV3-1 (or the pseudogene TRBV3-2) and TRBJ2-5; D might be TRBD2 (6 bases). V was cut by 0 bases and J by 5 bases, with 16 bases left in between. Looked up from germline, CDR1 is LGHDT and CDR2 is YNNKEL (reference sequence). There are 16 residues in the CDR3. The CDR3 nucleotides are TGTGCCAGCAGCCAAGATAGGGGACCTCGGGGGGAGACCCAGTACTTC. Its protein product is CASSQDRGPRGETQYF.

This chain links TRBV12-5 with TRBJ1-2; 9 bases match TRBD1. In germline, CDR1 is LGHNT, CDR2 FRNRAP. Germline trimming cut 7 bases from V and 4 bases from J; bases unmatched to any gene: 7. This CDR3 spans 14 amino acids. The DNA of the CDR3 is TGTGCTAGTGCCCCGGACAGGGGCAGCTATGGCTACACCTTC. Protein product: CASAPDRGSYGYTF. The entire variable domain, with the rest obtained from reference TRBV12-5 and TRBJ1-2, is as follows: DARVTQTPRHKVTEMGQEVTMRCQPILGHNTVFWYRQTMMQGLELLAYFRNRAPLDDSGMPKDRFSAEMPDATLATLKIQPSEPRDSAVYFCASAPDRGSYGYTFGSGTRLTVV.